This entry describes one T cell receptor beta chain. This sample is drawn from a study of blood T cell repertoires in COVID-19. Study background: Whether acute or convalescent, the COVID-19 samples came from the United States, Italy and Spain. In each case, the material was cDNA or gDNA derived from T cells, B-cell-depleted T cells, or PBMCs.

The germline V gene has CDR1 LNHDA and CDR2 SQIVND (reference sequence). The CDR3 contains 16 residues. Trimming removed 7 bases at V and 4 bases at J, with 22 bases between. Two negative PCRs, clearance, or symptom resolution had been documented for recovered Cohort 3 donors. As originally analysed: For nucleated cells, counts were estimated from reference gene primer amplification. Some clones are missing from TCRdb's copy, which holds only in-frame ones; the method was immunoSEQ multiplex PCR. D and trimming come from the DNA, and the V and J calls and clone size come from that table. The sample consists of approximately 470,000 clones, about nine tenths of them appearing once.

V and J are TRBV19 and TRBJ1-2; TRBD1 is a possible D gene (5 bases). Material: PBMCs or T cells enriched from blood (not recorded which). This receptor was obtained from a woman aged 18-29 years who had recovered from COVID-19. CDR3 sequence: CASTNPGTGEVYGYTF. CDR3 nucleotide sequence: TGTGCCAGTACCAACCCCGGGACGGGGGAAGTCTATGGCTACACCTTC.